The clone carrying this T cell receptor (beta chain) was recorded at least ten times. The time point denotes: sample taken at primary tumor resection. Material for sequencing was whole RNA from tumor, nontumor lung or frozen PBMC, left unsorted. This record comes from a study of spatial heterogeneity in lung cancer. TCRdb recomputed calls from the 5' RACE reads with MiXCR, one row per CDR3 protein. The table has under 3,000 distinct CDR3 sequences, about 1.9% seen once. The CDR3 consists of 12 residues. The V end lost 6 bases, the J end lost 2 bases, and 8 bases lay between the germline ends. Looked up from germline, CDR1 is SNHLY and CDR2 is FYNNEI.

The chain uses TRBV2 and TRBJ2-7; unclear D gene. The specimen comprised normal lung tissue next to the tumor, sampled at surgery. The sequence was obtained from a male donor with early-stage non-small cell lung cancer. The CDR3 spells CASRGLAYEQYF. The CDR3 coding sequence is TGTGCCAGCAGGGGTTTAGCCTACGAGCAGTACTTC.